This T cell receptor (beta chain) was sequenced for a study of blood T cell repertoires in COVID-19. Per the study methods: Quantification of nucleated cells was approximated via reference gene primer amplification. Using immunoSEQ multiplex PCR, the repertoire was profiled, and TCRdb retains in-frame clones only, with some absent. The DNA was the basis for D and trimming; V, J and clone size are from that table. The repertoire includes approximately 300,000 clones, more than 70% of them detected once, and about 1.2% sits in the top ten. Germline-derived CDR1 and CDR2 are LGHNT and FRNRAP. After removal of 0 bases from V and 0 bases from J, the junction contained 9 bases not matched to a gene. The CDR3 spans 18 residues.

V usage is TRBV12-5 and J usage is TRBJ2-3, with 7 positions matching TRBD2. The clonotype comes from a woman between 50 and 59 years old with acute or convalescent COVID-19. Sample: peripheral blood. The CDR3 region is CASGLVGVAGPSTDTQYF. Written as DNA, the CDR3 is TGTGCTAGTGGTTTGGTCGGAGTAGCGGGTCCTAGCACAGATACGCAGTATTTT.